The rows below give T cell receptor beta chains drawn from one sample of a study of CD8 T cells in ankylosing spondylitis. TCRdb ran MiXCR on the 5' RACE reads and lists one entry per CDR3 protein. This table holds a few hundred thousand distinct CDR3 sequences, under 25% found once. The sample consisted of blood, either unsorted or a sorted T cell fraction (not recorded which). These receptors were taken from a female donor with ankylosing spondylitis or in good health (not recorded which). CDR3s include the opening cysteine and the closing phenylalanine or tryptophan. The order of the fields is J gene, clone size, V gene, D gene, CDR3 DNA, CDR3 protein. A D gene is named only where the DNA matches it firmly. The size entry is marked missing in some rows and otherwise reads once, few, many or a size class.

j_gene: TRBJ1-1
abundance: NA
v_gene: TRBV11-3
d_gene: TRBD1
CDR3nt: TGTGCCAGCAGCCTCAGACAGGGGTATGAAGCTTTCTTT
CDR3aa: CASSLRQGYEAFF

j_gene: TRBJ2-7
abundance: NA
v_gene: TRBV20-1
d_gene: NA
CDR3nt: TGCAGTGCTAGAGCCTTTACAGGGACCTACGAGCAGTACTTC
CDR3aa: CSARAFTGTYEQYF

j_gene: TRBJ2-3
abundance: many
v_gene: TRBV5-1
d_gene: TRBD2
CDR3nt: TGCGCCAGCAGCCCAGGGACTAGCGGAAATACGCAGTATTTT
CDR3aa: CASSPGTSGNTQYF

j_gene: TRBJ2-1
abundance: NA
v_gene: TRBV5-6
d_gene: NA
CDR3nt: TGTGCCAGCAGCTCGGGACTGAACAATGAGCAGTTCTTC
CDR3aa: CASSSGLNNEQFF

j_gene: TRBJ1-5
abundance: many
v_gene: TRBV5-6
d_gene: TRBD1
CDR3nt: TGTGCCAGCAGCTTGGCCGGGACAGGGAATCAGCCCCAGCATTTT
CDR3aa: CASSLAGTGNQPQHF

j_gene: TRBJ2-7
abundance: many
v_gene: TRBV10-3
d_gene: NA
CDR3nt: TGTGCCATCAACGGGGGAAGCTCCTACGAGCAGTACTTC
CDR3aa: CAINGGSSYEQYF

j_gene: TRBJ1-5
abundance: many
v_gene: TRBV12-3/TRBV12-4
d_gene: NA
CDR3nt: TGTGCCAGCAGTTTAGAGCTTCTCAATCTGCCCCAGCATTTT
CDR3aa: CASSLELLNLPQHF

j_gene: TRBJ2-1
abundance: NA
v_gene: TRBV5-1
d_gene: NA
CDR3nt: TGCGCCAGCAGCCTCAGGCGGACTGTGACTTCAAGATCAAATGAGCAGTTCTTC
CDR3aa: CASSLRRTVTSRSNEQFF

j_gene: TRBJ2-7
abundance: many
v_gene: TRBV28
d_gene: NA
CDR3nt: TGTGCCAGCAGTTTCCCCGGTCCAGGTGTCCCCTCCTCCGATTCCTACGAGCAGTACTTC
CDR3aa: CASSFPGPGVPSSDSYEQYF

j_gene: TRBJ1-1
abundance: NA
v_gene: TRBV10-3
d_gene: NA
CDR3nt: TGTGCCATCAGTGACTACACTGAAGCTTTCTTT
CDR3aa: CAISDYTEAFF

j_gene: TRBJ2-7
abundance: NA
v_gene: TRBV20-1
d_gene: TRBD2
CDR3nt: TGCAGTGCTAGGGCTAGCGGGATTGAGCAGTACTTC
CDR3aa: CSARASGIEQYF

j_gene: TRBJ2-1
abundance: many
v_gene: TRBV29-1
d_gene: TRBD1
CDR3nt: TGCAGCGTTGTCGGACAGGGACGGTACAATGAGCAGTTCTTC
CDR3aa: CSVVGQGRYNEQFF

j_gene: TRBJ2-1
abundance: few
v_gene: TRBV5-1
d_gene: NA
CDR3nt: TGCGCCAGCAGCTTGGAGGCTAGCAGATACAATGAGCAGTTCTTC
CDR3aa: CASSLEASRYNEQFF

j_gene: TRBJ2-2
abundance: few
v_gene: TRBV20-1
d_gene: NA
CDR3nt: TGCAGTGCTAGGGAAGAAGGCTACACCGGGGAGCTGTTTTTT
CDR3aa: CSAREEGYTGELFF

j_gene: TRBJ2-7
abundance: few
v_gene: TRBV11-2
d_gene: NA
CDR3nt: TGTGCCAGCAGCCTAGGGGGCGGGGGAGGCTTCTACGAGCAGTACTTC
CDR3aa: CASSLGGGGGFYEQYF

j_gene: TRBJ2-2
abundance: many
v_gene: TRBV5-1
d_gene: TRBD1
CDR3nt: TGCGCCAGCAGCTGGACAGGCGTGAACACCGGGGAGCTGTTTTTT
CDR3aa: CASSWTGVNTGELFF

j_gene: TRBJ2-7
abundance: NA
v_gene: TRBV16
d_gene: NA
CDR3nt: TGTGCCAGCAGCCAATTCATGGAAAACTACGAGCAGTACTTC
CDR3aa: CASSQFMENYEQYF

j_gene: TRBJ2-1
abundance: NA
v_gene: TRBV20-1
d_gene: TRBD2
CDR3nt: TGCAGTGCTAGGGCGGGAGTAACCTACAATGAGCAGTTCTTC
CDR3aa: CSARAGVTYNEQFF

j_gene: TRBJ2-7
abundance: NA
v_gene: TRBV29-1
d_gene: TRBD1
CDR3nt: TGCAGCGGCGGACCGGGACAGGGTCCCTACGAGCAGTACTTC
CDR3aa: CSGGPGQGPYEQYF

j_gene: TRBJ2-5
abundance: many
v_gene: TRBV11-2
d_gene: NA
CDR3nt: TGTGCCAGCAGCTTCCAAAACTTCCAAGAGACCCAGTACTTC
CDR3aa: CASSFQNFQETQYF

j_gene: TRBJ1-5
abundance: NA
v_gene: TRBV20-1
d_gene: NA
CDR3nt: TGCAGTGCCCAGGGAGGAGCCTGGCGCAATCAGCCCCAGCATTTT
CDR3aa: CSAQGGAWRNQPQHF

j_gene: TRBJ2-3
abundance: NA
v_gene: TRBV20-1
d_gene: NA
CDR3nt: TGCAGTGCCTTCCGACTAGTTGAAGATACGCAGTATTTT
CDR3aa: CSAFRLVEDTQYF

j_gene: TRBJ2-4
abundance: few
v_gene: TRBV7-8
d_gene: NA
CDR3nt: TGTGCCAGCAGCTTATTAGTAGCCAAAAACATTCAGTACTTC
CDR3aa: CASSLLVAKNIQYF

j_gene: TRBJ2-1
abundance: few
v_gene: TRBV20-1
d_gene: NA
CDR3nt: TGCAGTGCTAGACAAGGGGGCTCCTACAATGAGCAGTTCTTC
CDR3aa: CSARQGGSYNEQFF

j_gene: TRBJ2-5
abundance: few
v_gene: TRBV6-1
d_gene: NA
CDR3nt: TGTGCCAGCAGTCGGGGGAGGTCGAGAGAGACCCAGTACTTC
CDR3aa: CASSRGRSRETQYF

j_gene: TRBJ1-5
abundance: many
v_gene: TRBV6-1
d_gene: NA
CDR3nt: TGTGCCAGCAGTGAATTCGGCACTTCGTACGAGCCCCAGCATTTT
CDR3aa: CASSEFGTSYEPQHF

j_gene: TRBJ2-1
abundance: few
v_gene: TRBV6-2/TRBV6-3
d_gene: TRBD2
CDR3nt: TGTGCCAGTTCTAGGAGCGGGAGGAGGAATGAGCAGTTCTTC
CDR3aa: CASSRSGRRNEQFF

j_gene: TRBJ2-7
abundance: NA
v_gene: TRBV6-1
d_gene: TRBD2
CDR3nt: TGTGCCAGCACCCCTGCGGGAGCCGCCTACGAGCAGTACTTC
CDR3aa: CASTPAGAAYEQYF

j_gene: TRBJ2-6
abundance: NA
v_gene: TRBV4-3
d_gene: TRBD2
CDR3nt: TGCGCCAGCAGCTGGGGACTAGCGGGAACAGGCGGGGCCAACGTCCTGACTTTC
CDR3aa: CASSWGLAGTGGANVLTF

j_gene: TRBJ1-5
abundance: many
v_gene: TRBV27
d_gene: NA
CDR3nt: TGTGCCAGCAGCTCCTGGGACGGCTTGAATCAGCCCCAGCATTTT
CDR3aa: CASSSWDGLNQPQHF

j_gene: TRBJ2-7
abundance: NA
v_gene: TRBV30
d_gene: NA
CDR3nt: TGTGCCTGGAGTCCCGGAAGCTCCTACGAGCAGTACTTC
CDR3aa: CAWSPGSSYEQYF

j_gene: TRBJ2-2
abundance: NA
v_gene: TRBV5-6
d_gene: TRBD2
CDR3nt: TGTGCCATCGGCCCGACGGGGGGGGCCGGGGAGCTGTTTTTT
CDR3aa: CAIGPTGGAGELFF

j_gene: TRBJ2-7
abundance: NA
v_gene: TRBV20-1
d_gene: NA
CDR3nt: TGCAGTGCTAGAGCCCAATCCAGCTACGAGCAGTACTTC
CDR3aa: CSARAQSSYEQYF

j_gene: TRBJ2-7
abundance: few
v_gene: TRBV18
d_gene: NA
CDR3nt: TGTGCCAGCTCACCAGGGGGTTTCGAGCAGTACTTC
CDR3aa: CASSPGGFEQYF

j_gene: TRBJ2-5
abundance: NA
v_gene: TRBV7-2
d_gene: NA
CDR3nt: TGTGCCAGCAGCTTGTATACGACGGTAGGAGAGACCCAGTACTTC
CDR3aa: CASSLYTTVGETQYF

j_gene: TRBJ2-3
abundance: NA
v_gene: TRBV20-1
d_gene: NA
CDR3nt: TGCAGTGCTAGAGATCTGGCGGGCAGCACAGATACGCAGTATTTT
CDR3aa: CSARDLAGSTDTQYF

j_gene: TRBJ2-7
abundance: NA
v_gene: TRBV19
d_gene: TRBD2
CDR3nt: TGTGCCAGTAGACCACTAGCGGGAGCCGGCGAGCAGTACTTC
CDR3aa: CASRPLAGAGEQYF

j_gene: TRBJ1-1
abundance: few
v_gene: TRBV20-1
d_gene: NA
CDR3nt: TGCAGTGCTAGAGTGGAGGGGTGGGACACTGAAGCTTTCTTT
CDR3aa: CSARVEGWDTEAFF

j_gene: TRBJ2-3
abundance: NA
v_gene: TRBV3-1
d_gene: TRBD2
CDR3nt: TGTGCCAGCAGCCCCCAGGGACTAGTCACAGATACGCAGTATTTT
CDR3aa: CASSPQGLVTDTQYF